These T cell receptor beta chains were read from a single sample in a study of cytomegalovirus exposure and HLA in healthy donors. Profiling relied on immunoSEQ multiplex PCR, and the TCRdb table lists in-frame clones only, not all of them. This sample yields about 190,000 clones, of which around 85% are seen a single time; 1.5% to 2% belongs to the top ten. Material for sequencing was PBMCs. The origin of the receptors is a man aged 18 to 29 in good health and CMV-seronegative. CDR3s include the opening cysteine and the closing phenylalanine or tryptophan. Each record gives: clone size, V gene, D gene, J gene, CDR3 protein, CDR3 DNA. D genes are given only for firm matches. A clone size is listed for some rows: how often the clone was seen (once, few, many), or a class if it is expanded.

NA	TRBV14	TRBD2	TRBJ2-7	CASSLLPSSGGYEQYF	TGTGCCAGCAGCCTTCTCCCCTCTAGCGGGGGCTACGAGCAGTACTTC
NA	TRBV7-6	TRBD2	TRBJ2-5	CASSLVLAGVQSTQYF	TGTGCCAGCAGCTTAGTACTAGCGGGAGTCCAATCGACCCAGTACTTC
NA	TRBV27	TRBD1	TRBJ2-7	CASSGQGSYEQYF	TGTGCCAGCAGTGGACAGGGATCCTACGAGCAGTACTTC
NA	TRBV4-3	TRBD2	TRBJ2-5	CASSQLSRGGNQETQYF	TGCGCCAGCAGCCAACTATCTCGGGGGGGGAACCAGGAGACCCAGTACTTC
NA	TRBV29-1	NA	TRBJ2-7	CSVEGSLYEQYF	TGCAGCGTTGAAGGGAGTCTTTACGAGCAGTACTTC
NA	TRBV9	NA	TRBJ1-1	CASSVAGGDTEAFF	TGTGCCAGCAGCGTAGCCGGGGGGGACACTGAAGCTTTCTTT
NA	TRBV4-1	TRBD2	TRBJ2-1	CASSQEPGAGSGEQFF	TGCGCCAGCAGCCAAGAGCCGGGAGCGGGGAGTGGTGAGCAGTTCTTC
NA	TRBV18	TRBD1	TRBJ2-7	CASSPTGVDEQYF	TGTGCCAGCTCGCCGACAGGGGTTGACGAGCAGTACTTC
NA	TRBV9	NA	TRBJ2-1	CASSVGRDEQFF	TGTGCCAGCAGCGTAGGGCGGGATGAGCAGTTCTTC
once	TRBV2	TRBD1	TRBJ2-7	CASLGPPGQGSRGSYEQYF	TGTGCCAGCTTAGGCCCCCCGGGACAGGGTAGTAGGGGCTCCTACGAGCAGTACTTC
NA	TRBV2	TRBD2	TRBJ2-3	CASRPGLAGDTDTQYF	TGTGCCAGCAGACCCGGACTAGCGGGGGACACAGATACGCAGTATTTT
NA	TRBV28	TRBD1	TRBJ1-1	CAARQGGTEAFF	TGTGCCGCGAGACAGGGAGGCACTGAAGCTTTCTTT
NA	TRBV6-6	NA	TRBJ1-4	CASSPNREKLFF	TGTGCCAGCAGTCCTAATAGAGAAAAACTGTTTTTT
once	TRBV12-2	NA	TRBJ2-3	CASRSLATFPSDTQYF	TGTGCAAGTCGCTCCTTAGCAACCTTCCCATCCGATACGCAGTATTTT
NA	TRBV14	NA	TRBJ1-2	CASSQEAGFGYGYTF	TGTGCCAGCAGCCAAGAGGCGGGGTTTGGCTATGGCTACACCTTC
NA	TRBV4-3	TRBD2	TRBJ2-1	CASSPGTSGYNEQFF	TGCGCCAGCAGCCCCGGGACTAGCGGTTACAATGAGCAGTTCTTC
once	TRBV4-3	NA	TRBJ2-1	CASSTTGSSYNEQFF	TGCGCCAGCAGCACAACCGGGAGCTCCTACAATGAGCAGTTCTTC
NA	TRBV28	NA	TRBJ1-1	CASSFGTLAFF	TGTGCCAGCAGTTTCGGGACATTAGCTTTCTTT
NA	TRBV28	NA	TRBJ1-6	CASSLPRSGFEAPLHF	TGTGCCAGCAGTTTACCCCGGAGCGGGTTCGAGGCACCCCTCCACTTT
NA	TRBV4-3	NA	TRBJ1-1	CASSRQGANTEAFF	TGCGCCAGCAGCCGTCAGGGTGCGAACACTGAAGCTTTCTTT
few	TRBV6-5	NA	TRBJ2-2	CASSRPGRNTGELFF	TGTGCCAGCAGTAGACCAGGGCGCAACACCGGGGAGCTGTTTTTT
NA	TRBV7-2	NA	TRBJ2-1	CASSLYEERFF	TGTGCCAGCAGCTTATACGAAGAGCGGTTCTTC
NA	TRBV10-3	TRBD1	TRBJ2-2	CAITGGSTGELFF	TGTGCCATAACAGGGGGATCAACCGGGGAGCTGTTTTTT
NA	TRBV10-3	TRBD1	TRBJ2-6	CAVGQGLISGANVLTF	TGTGCCGTTGGACAGGGCCTAATTTCTGGGGCCAACGTCCTGACTTTC
once	TRBV27	NA	TRBJ2-7	CASGKRASYEQYF	TGTGCCAGCGGTAAGCGGGCCTCCTACGAGCAGTACTTC
NA	TRBV5-4	TRBD1	TRBJ1-2	CASSQGKTGVHGYTF	TGTGCCAGCAGCCAGGGTAAAACAGGGGTTCATGGCTACACCTTC
NA	TRBV28	TRBD1	TRBJ2-7	CASSLWPQGNHEQYF	TGTGCCAGCAGTTTATGGCCACAGGGGAACCACGAGCAGTACTTC
NA	TRBV5-4	TRBD2	TRBJ2-1	CASSPMGLGVNEQFF	TGTGCCAGCAGCCCAATGGGACTAGGAGTTAATGAGCAGTTCTTC
NA	TRBV5-1	NA	TRBJ2-5	CASSLGAGSETQYF	TGCGCCAGCAGCTTGGGGGCGGGATCTGAGACCCAGTACTTC
NA	TRBV6-1	TRBD1	TRBJ1-1	CASILNRGSEAFF	TGTGCCAGCATACTAAACAGGGGATCTGAAGCTTTCTTT
NA	TRBV5-1	TRBD1	TRBJ1-3	CASSLDAQGASGNTIYF	TGCGCCAGCAGCTTGGATGCCCAGGGGGCGTCGGGAAACACCATATATTTT
NA	TRBV19	TRBD1	TRBJ2-5	CASSERTGQETQYF	TGTGCCAGCAGCGAGCGGACAGGACAAGAGACCCAGTACTTC
NA	TRBV7-2	TRBD2	TRBJ2-7	CASSRPASGISYEQYF	TGTGCCAGCAGCCGCCCGGCTAGCGGGATTTCCTACGAGCAGTACTTC
NA	TRBV23-1	NA	TRBJ2-7	CASSQSDRRSTYYEQYF	TGCGCCAGCAGTCAATCCGACCGTCGGAGCACTTACTACGAGCAGTACTTC
NA	TRBV7-6	TRBD1	TRBJ1-1	CASSLEGADTEAFF	TGTGCCAGCAGCTTAGAGGGGGCGGACACTGAAGCTTTCTTT
few	TRBV25-1	TRBD1	TRBJ1-1	CASSESQRGRIEAFF	TGTGCCAGCAGTGAATCGCAGAGGGGGCGGATTGAAGCTTTCTTT
NA	TRBV19	NA	TRBJ1-2	CASSKYEEGNYGYTF	TGTGCCAGTAGTAAGTACGAAGAGGGAAACTATGGCTACACCTTC
NA	TRBV5-5	NA	TRBJ2-3	CASSLAFGRDTQYF	TGTGCCAGCAGCTTGGCCTTTGGGAGAGATACGCAGTATTTT